Each of the 5 T cell receptor beta chains below was sequenced from the same sample in a study of tumour-infiltrating T cells in Burkitt lymphoma. TCRdb's copy holds only in-frame clones and misses some; the assay was immunoSEQ multiplex PCR. The sample includes about 7,600 clones, 17% seen only once; the top ten take just over 3%. Sequencing was done on a sample of tumor tissue. Receptor source: a human donor with diffuse large B-cell lymphoma.

This clone was seen a single time. The genes are TRBV7-9 and TRBJ1-1, with TRBD1 as a possible D gene (6 bases). Germline V gene lookup returns CDR1 SEHNR and CDR2 FQNEAQ (reference sequence). Trimming pared 2 bases from V and 6 bases from J, leaving 13 bases between. The CDR3 length is 14 residues. CDR3 bases: TGTGCCAGCAGCTTACTACAGGGAGCATCTGAAGCTTTCTTT. It specifies CASSLLQGASEAFF. The full variable domain, with the rest looked up from reference TRBV7-9 and TRBJ1-1, is DTGVSQNPRHKITKRGQNVTFRCDPISEHNRLYWYRQTLGQGPEFLTYFQNEAQLEKSRLLSDRFSAERPKGSFSTLEIQRTEQGDSAMYLCASSLLQGASEAFFGQGTRLTVV.

This rearrangement joins TRBV6-4 to TRBJ2-1; D might be TRBD2 (6 bases). V lost 3 bases, J lost 8 bases, and 14 bases lay in between. The CDR3 has 14 residues. The germline V gene has CDR1 MRHNA and CDR2 SNTAGT. The CDR3 coding sequence is TGTGCCAGCAGTGATATTCTCGGCGGGGATGAGCAGTTCTTC. Encoded protein: CASSDILGGDEQFF.

This clone came up a few times. The CDR3 protein is CSAGRTTEAFF. The CDR3 DNA reads TGCAGTGCTGGCCGAACCACTGAAGCTTTCTTT. The chain is built from TRBV20-1 and TRBJ1-1; D is ambiguous. Trimming removed 5 bases from V and 4 bases from J, with 8 bases in between. Germline V gene lookup returns CDR1 DFQATT and CDR2 SNEGSKA (reference sequence). This CDR3 is 11 amino acids long.

The V call is TRBV19, the J call TRBJ1-2; D ambiguous. Looked up from germline, CDR1 is LNHDA and CDR2 is SQIVND (reference sequence). The CDR3 is made up of 16 amino acids. V lost 5 bases to trimming and J lost 6 bases, with 22 bases between them. CDR3 DNA sequence: TGTGCCAGTAGTCAAAACCTTCTGGGGAAGGCAAATGGCTACACCTTC. Encoded protein: CASSQNLLGKANGYTF.

About this clone: This clone may be a read error of a much larger clone one base away. This chain joins TRBV4-1 and TRBJ2-1, with TRBD2 matching over 11 bases. This CDR3 is 18 amino acids long. The V gene's germline CDR1 is MGHRA and CDR2 YSYEKL. V lost 4 bases to trimming and J lost 5 bases; unmatched junction nucleotides: 13. The CDR3 spells CASSRTPLAGEEHNEQFF. The CDR3 bases are TGCGCCAGCAGCCGAACTCCACTAGCGGGAGAGGAACACAATGAGCAGTTCTTC.